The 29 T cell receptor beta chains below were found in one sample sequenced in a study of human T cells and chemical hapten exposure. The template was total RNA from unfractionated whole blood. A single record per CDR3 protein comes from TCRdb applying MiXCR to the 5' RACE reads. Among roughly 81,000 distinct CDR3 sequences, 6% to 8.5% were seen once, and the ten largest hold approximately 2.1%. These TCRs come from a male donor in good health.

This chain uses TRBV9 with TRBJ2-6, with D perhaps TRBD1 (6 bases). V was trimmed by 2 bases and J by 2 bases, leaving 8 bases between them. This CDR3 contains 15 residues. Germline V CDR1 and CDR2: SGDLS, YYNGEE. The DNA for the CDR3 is TGTGCCAGCAGCGTCGCAGGGGCTGGGGCCAACGTCCTGACTTTC. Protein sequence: CASSVAGAGANVLTF.

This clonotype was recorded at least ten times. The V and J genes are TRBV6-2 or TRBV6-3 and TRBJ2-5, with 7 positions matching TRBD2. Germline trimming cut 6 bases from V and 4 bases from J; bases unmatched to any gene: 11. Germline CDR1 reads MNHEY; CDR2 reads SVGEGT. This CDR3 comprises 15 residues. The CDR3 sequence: CASSQGLSGGETQYF. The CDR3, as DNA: TGTGCCAGCAGCCAGGGTCTATCGGGAGGAGAGACCCAGTACTTC.

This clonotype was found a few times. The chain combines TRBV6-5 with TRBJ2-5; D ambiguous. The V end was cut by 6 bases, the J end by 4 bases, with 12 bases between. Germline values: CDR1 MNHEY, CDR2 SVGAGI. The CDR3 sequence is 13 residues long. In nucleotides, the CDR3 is TGTGCCAGCAGAGCTCCCGCTCCAGAGACCCAGTACTTC. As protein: CASRAPAPETQYF.

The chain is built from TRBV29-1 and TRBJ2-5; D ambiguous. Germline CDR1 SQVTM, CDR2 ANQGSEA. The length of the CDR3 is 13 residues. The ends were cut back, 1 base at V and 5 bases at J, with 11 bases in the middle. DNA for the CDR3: TGCAGCGTTGAAGCCCGGTGGCAGGAGACCCAGTACTTC. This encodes CSVEARWQETQYF.

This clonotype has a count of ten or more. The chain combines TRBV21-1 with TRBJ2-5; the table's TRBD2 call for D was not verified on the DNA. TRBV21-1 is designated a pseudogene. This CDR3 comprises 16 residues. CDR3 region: CASSKVNGLPIGTQYF. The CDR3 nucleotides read TGTGCCAGCAGCAAAGTTAATGGACTCCCTATTGGGACCCAGTACTTC.

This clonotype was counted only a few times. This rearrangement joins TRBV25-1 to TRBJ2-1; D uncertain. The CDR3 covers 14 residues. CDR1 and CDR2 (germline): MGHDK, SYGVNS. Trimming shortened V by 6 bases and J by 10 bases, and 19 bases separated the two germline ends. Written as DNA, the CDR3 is TGTGCCAGCAGCGCTCCGTGGCCCGGGCTGGAGCAGTTCTTC. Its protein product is CASSAPWPGLEQFF.

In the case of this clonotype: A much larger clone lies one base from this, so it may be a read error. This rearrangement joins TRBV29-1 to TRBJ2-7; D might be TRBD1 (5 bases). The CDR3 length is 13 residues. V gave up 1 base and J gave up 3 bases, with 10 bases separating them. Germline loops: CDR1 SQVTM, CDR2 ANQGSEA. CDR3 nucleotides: TGCAGCGTTGAAGTCGGCAGGGACTACGAGCAGTACTTC. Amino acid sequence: CSVEVGRDYEQYF.

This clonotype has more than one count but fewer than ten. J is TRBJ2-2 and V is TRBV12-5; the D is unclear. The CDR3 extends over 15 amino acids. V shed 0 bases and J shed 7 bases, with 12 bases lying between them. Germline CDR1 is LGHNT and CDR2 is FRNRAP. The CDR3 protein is CASGLVLQTIGELFF. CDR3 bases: TGTGCTAGTGGTTTGGTCCTTCAGACGATCGGGGAGCTGTTTTTT.

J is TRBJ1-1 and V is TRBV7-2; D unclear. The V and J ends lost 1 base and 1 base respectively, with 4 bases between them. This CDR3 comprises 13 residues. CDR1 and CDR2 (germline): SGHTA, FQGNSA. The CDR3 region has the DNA TGTGCCAGCAGCTTAGAAGCGAACACTGAAGCTTTCTTT. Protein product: CASSLEANTEAFF.

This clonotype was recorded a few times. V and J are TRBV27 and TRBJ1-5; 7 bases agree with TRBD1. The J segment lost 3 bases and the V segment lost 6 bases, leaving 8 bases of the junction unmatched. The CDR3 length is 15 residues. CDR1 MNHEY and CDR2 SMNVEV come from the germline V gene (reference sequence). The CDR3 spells CASSTTGRNNQPQHF. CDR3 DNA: TGTGCCAGCAGCACGACAGGGCGCAACAATCAGCCCCAGCATTTT.

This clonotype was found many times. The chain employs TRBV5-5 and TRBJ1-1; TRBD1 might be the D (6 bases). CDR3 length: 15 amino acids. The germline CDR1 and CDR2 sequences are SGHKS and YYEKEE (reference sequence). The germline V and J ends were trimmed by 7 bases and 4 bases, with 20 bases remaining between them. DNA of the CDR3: TGTGCCAGCGGACCGATCTTCGAAGGGGGCACTGAAGCTTTCTTT. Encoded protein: CASGPIFEGGTEAFF.

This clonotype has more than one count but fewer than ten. CDR3 protein: CASSLALEETQYF. The CDR3, as DNA: TGTGCCAGCAGCTTAGCGCTTGAAGAGACCCAGTACTTC. The chain links TRBV7-2 to TRBJ2-5; D is undetermined. This CDR3 is 13 amino acids long. Trimming shortened V by 0 bases and J by 3 bases, and 5 bases separated the two germline ends. CDR1 and CDR2 from the germline V gene are SGHTA and FQGNSA. Drawing the rest from reference TRBV7-2 and TRBJ2-5, the complete variable domain is GAGVSQSPSNKVTEKGKDVELRCDPISGHTALYWYRQSLGQGLEFLIYFQGNSAPDKSGLPSDRFSAERTGGSVSTLTIQRTQQEDSAVYLCASSLALEETQYFGPGTRLLVL.

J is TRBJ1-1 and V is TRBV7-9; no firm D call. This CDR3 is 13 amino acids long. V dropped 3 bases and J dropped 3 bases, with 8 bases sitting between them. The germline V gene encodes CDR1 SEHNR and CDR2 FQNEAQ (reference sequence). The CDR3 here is CASSFGTDTEAFF. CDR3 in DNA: TGTGCCAGCAGCTTTGGTACAGACACTGAAGCTTTCTTT.

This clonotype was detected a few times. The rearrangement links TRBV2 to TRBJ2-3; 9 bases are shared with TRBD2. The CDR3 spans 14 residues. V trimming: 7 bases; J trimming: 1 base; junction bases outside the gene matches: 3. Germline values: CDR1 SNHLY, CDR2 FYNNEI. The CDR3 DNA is TGTGCCAGCAAACTAGCGGGCGGCACAGATACGCAGTATTTT. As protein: CASKLAGGTDTQYF. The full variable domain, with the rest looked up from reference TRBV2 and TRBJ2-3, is EPEVTQTPSHQVTQMGQEVILRCVPISNHLYFYWYRQILGQKVEFLVSFYNNEISEKSEIFDDQFSVERPDGSNFTLKIRSTKLEDSAMYFCASKLAGGTDTQYFGPGTRLTVL.

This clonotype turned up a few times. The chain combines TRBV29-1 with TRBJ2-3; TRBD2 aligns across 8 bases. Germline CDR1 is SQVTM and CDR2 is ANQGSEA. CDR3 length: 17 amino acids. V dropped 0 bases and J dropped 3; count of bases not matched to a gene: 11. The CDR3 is CSVEDLGLVFGTDTQYF. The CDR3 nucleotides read TGCAGCGTTGAAGATCTGGGACTAGTTTTTGGAACAGATACGCAGTATTTT.

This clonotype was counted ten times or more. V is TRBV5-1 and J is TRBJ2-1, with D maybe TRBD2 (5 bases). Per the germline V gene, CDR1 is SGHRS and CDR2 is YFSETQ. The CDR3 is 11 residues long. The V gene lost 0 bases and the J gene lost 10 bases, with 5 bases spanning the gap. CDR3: CASSLGGEQFF. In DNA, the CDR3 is TGCGCCAGCAGCTTGGGAGGGGAGCAGTTCTTC.

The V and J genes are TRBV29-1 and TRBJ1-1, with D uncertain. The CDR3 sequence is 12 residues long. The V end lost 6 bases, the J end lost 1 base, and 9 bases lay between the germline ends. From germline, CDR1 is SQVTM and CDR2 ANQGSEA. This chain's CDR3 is CSVGSTNTEAFF. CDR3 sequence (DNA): TGCAGCGTGGGGTCCACGAACACTGAAGCTTTCTTT.

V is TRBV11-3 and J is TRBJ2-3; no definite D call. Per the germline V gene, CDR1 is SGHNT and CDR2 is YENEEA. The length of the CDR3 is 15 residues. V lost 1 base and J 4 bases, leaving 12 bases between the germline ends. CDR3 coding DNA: TGTGCCAGCAGCTTAGGTGCAGGTTGGGCAGATACGCAGTATTTT. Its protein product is CASSLGAGWADTQYF.

The DNA for the CDR3 is TGCAGCGTTGAGGCAGGGAGACCTTCTGAAGCTTTCTTT. Translating gives CSVEAGRPSEAFF. V gene TRBV29-1 combines with J gene TRBJ1-1; possible D gene TRBD1, 5 bases. Per germline, CDR1 SQVTM and CDR2 ANQGSEA. The CDR3 consists of 13 residues. V dropped 3 bases and J dropped 6 bases, with 14 bases sitting between them.

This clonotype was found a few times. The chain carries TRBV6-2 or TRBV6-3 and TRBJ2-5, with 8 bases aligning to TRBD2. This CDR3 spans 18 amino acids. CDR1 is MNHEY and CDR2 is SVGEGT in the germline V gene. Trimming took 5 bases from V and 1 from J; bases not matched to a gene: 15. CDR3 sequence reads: CASSTNTRTSRFQETQYF. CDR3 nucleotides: TGTGCCAGCAGTACCAATACGCGGACTAGCAGATTCCAAGAGACCCAGTACTTC.

CDR3 nucleotides: TGTGCCAGCAGCCAAGCCCGGGGGCACACTGAAGCTTTCTTT. This sequence encodes CASSQARGHTEAFF. J is TRBJ1-1 and V is TRBV14, with D maybe TRBD1 (6 bases). Per the germline V gene, CDR1 is SGHDN and CDR2 is FVKESK. Trimming stripped 1 base from V and 3 bases from J, with 9 bases between. The CDR3 contains 14 residues.

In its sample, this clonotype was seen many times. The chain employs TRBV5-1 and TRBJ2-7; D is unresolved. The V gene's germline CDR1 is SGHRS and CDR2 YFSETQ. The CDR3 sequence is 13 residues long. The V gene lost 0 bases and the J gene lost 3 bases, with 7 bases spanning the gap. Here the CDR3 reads CASSLVASYEQYF. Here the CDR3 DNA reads TGCGCCAGCAGCTTGGTTGCCAGCTACGAGCAGTACTTC.

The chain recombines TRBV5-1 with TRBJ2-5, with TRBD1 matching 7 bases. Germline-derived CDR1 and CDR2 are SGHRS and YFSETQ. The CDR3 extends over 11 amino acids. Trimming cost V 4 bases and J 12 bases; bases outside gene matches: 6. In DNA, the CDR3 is TGCGCCAGCAGCGGAACCGGGACAGAGTACTTC. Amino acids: CASSGTGTEYF.

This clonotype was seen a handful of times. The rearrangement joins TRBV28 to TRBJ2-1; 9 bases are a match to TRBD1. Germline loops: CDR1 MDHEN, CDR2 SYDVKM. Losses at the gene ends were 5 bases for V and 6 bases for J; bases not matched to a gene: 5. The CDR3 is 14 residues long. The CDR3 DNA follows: TGTGCCAGCAGTATACAGGGGGCAGGCAATGAGCAGTTCTTC. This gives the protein CASSIQGAGNEQFF. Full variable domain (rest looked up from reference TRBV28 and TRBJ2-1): DVKVTQSSRYLVKRTGEKVFLECVQDMDHENMFWYRQDPGLGLRLIYFSYDVKMKEKGDIPEGYSVSREKKERFSLILESASTNQTSMYLCASSIQGAGNEQFFGPGTRLTVL.

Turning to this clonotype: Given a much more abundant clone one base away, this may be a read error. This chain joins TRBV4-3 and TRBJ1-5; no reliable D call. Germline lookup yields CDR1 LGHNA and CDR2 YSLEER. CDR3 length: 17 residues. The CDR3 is CASSQDIPRPSDQPQHF. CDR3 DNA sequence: TGCGCCAGCAGCCAAGATATCCCCAGGCCTAGCGATCAGCCCCAGCATTTT.

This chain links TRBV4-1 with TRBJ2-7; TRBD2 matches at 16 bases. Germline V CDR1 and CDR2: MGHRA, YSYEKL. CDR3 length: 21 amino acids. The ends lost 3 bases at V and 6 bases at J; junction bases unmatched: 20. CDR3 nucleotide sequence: TGCGCCAGCAGCCAGGAAGGGGGACTAGCGGGAGGGCGGCGCGCGGAAGTCGAGCAGTACTTC. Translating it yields CASSQEGGLAGGRRAEVEQYF.

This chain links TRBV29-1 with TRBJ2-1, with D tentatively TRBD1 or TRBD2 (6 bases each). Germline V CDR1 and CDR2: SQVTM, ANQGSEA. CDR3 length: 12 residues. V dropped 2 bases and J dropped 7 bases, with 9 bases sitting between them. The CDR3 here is CSVERGVNEQFF. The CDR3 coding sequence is TGCAGCGTTGAAAGGGGGGTTAATGAGCAGTTCTTC.

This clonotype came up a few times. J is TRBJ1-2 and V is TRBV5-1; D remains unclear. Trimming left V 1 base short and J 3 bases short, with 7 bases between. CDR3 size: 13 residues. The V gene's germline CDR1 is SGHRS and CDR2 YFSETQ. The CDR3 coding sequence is TGCGCCAGCAGCTTGTCCCTGGACTATGGCTACACCTTC. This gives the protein CASSLSLDYGYTF.

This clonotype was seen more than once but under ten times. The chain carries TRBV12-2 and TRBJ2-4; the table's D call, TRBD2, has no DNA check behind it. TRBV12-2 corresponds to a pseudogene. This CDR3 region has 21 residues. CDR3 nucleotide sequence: TGTGCAAGTCGCACACGCAGGGGGACTAGCGGGATGAATCTAGCCAAAAACATTCAGTACTTC. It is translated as CASRTRRGTSGMNLAKNIQYF.